This T cell receptor (beta chain) was profiled in a study of OX40 agonist ivuxolimab in advanced cancers. Notes on the study in general: More expanded clones were seen, on average, in CD8+ T cells than in CD4+. Undetermined was the antigen specificity of the expanded peripheral T cells. Relatively little clonal expansion, among the lowest observed, appeared in partial responders at 0.1-3.0 mg/kg.

This clone was counted once. Its antigen is unknown. The method was immunoSEQ multiplex PCR; TCRdb's version includes in-frame clones alone and lacks a portion of them. The table lists some 86,000 clones, around 90% of them singletons. Germline V gene lookup returns CDR1 MNHEY and CDR2 SVGAGI. The V and J ends lost 2 bases and 1 base respectively, with 5 bases between them. The CDR3 is 14 amino acids. The material was CD4+ or CD8+ T cells sorted from blood, obtained in a trial of the OX40 agonist ivuxolimab. The TCR originated in an adult with an advanced solid tumor such as melanoma, head and neck, liver or kidney cancer. The chain carries TRBV6-5 and TRBJ2-2; D unresolved. CDR3 DNA: TGTGCCAGCAGTTACCTCCTGAACACCGGGGAGCTGTTTTTT. It encodes CASSYLLNTGELFF.